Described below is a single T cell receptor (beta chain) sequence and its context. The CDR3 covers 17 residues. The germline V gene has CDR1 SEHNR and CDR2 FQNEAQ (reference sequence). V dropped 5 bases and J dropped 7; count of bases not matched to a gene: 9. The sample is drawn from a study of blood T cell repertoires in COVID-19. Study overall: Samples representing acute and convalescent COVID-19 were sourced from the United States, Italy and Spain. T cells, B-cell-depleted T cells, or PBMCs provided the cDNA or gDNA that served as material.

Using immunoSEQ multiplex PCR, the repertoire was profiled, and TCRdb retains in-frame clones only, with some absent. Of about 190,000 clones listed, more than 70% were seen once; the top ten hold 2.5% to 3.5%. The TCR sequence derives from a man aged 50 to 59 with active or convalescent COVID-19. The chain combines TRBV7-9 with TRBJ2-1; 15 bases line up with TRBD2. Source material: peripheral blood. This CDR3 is CASSGRTSGGDWNEQFF. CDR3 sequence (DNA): TGTGCCAGCAGCGGACGGACTAGCGGGGGGGACTGGAATGAGCAGTTCTTC.